These 8 T cell receptor beta chains share one sample of origin, sequenced in a study of blood T cell repertoires in COVID-19. TCRdb's copy holds only in-frame clones and misses some; the assay was immunoSEQ multiplex PCR. The table has 180,000 or so clones, 80% to 85% seen once. The specimen was peripheral blood. The receptors come from a woman aged 80 or over with COVID-19, enrolled during active disease.

The rearrangement links TRBV19 to TRBJ2-5; D is perhaps TRBD2 (5 bases). The CDR3 has 12 amino acids. Germline assignment: CDR1 LNHDA and CDR2 SQIVND (reference sequence). Trimming cost V 6 bases and J 4 bases, with 9 bases left between them. CDR3 sequence: CASSRGAETQYF. For the CDR3, the DNA is TGTGCCAGTAGCCGGGGAGCAGAGACCCAGTACTTC. The whole variable domain, filled in from reference TRBV19 and TRBJ2-5, reads DGGITQSPKYLFRKEGQNVTLSCEQNLNHDAMYWYRQDPGQGLRLIYYSQIVNDFQKGDIAEGYSVSREKKESFPLTVTSAQKNPTAFYLCASSRGAETQYFGPGTRLLVL.

This chain uses TRBV6-5 with TRBJ2-3; possibly TRBD1 for D (6 bases). V was trimmed by 10 bases and J by 4 bases, leaving 12 bases between them. Germline V gives CDR1 MNHEY, CDR2 SVGAGI. The CDR3 length is 12 residues. The CDR3 spells CATRQVADTQYF. DNA for the CDR3: TGTGCCACCAGACAGGTAGCAGATACGCAGTATTTT.

The chain recombines TRBV27 with TRBJ1-1, with a tentative D call TRBD1 (6 bases). CDR3 size: 14 residues. Trimming took off 8 bases at V and 4 bases at J, with 17 bases between the two ends. CDR1 MNHEY and CDR2 SMNVEV come from the germline V gene (reference sequence). Here the CDR3 reads CASSRQGLVTEAFF. CDR3 nucleotide sequence: TGTGCCAGCTCGAGGCAGGGGCTAGTCACTGAAGCTTTCTTT.

This chain connects TRBV28 to TRBJ2-3; 8 bases are shared with TRBD2. Germline V gene sequence: CDR1 MDHEN, CDR2 SYDVKM. The CDR3 spans 14 residues. The ends lost 1 base at V and 5 bases at J; junction bases unmatched: 2. This chain's CDR3 is CASSLLAGRDTQYF. In nucleotides, the CDR3 is TGTGCCAGCAGTTTATTAGCGGGGCGAGATACGCAGTATTTT.

This clone was picked up a small number of times. The CDR3 DNA follows: TGTGCCACCAGCAGAGAACTCCTACAGGTCCCCATTCAGTACTTC. This sequence encodes CATSRELLQVPIQYF. The V call is TRBV15, the J call TRBJ2-4; tentative D call: TRBD1 (5 bases). V was clipped by 0 bases and J by 9 bases, with 15 bases between them. The germline V gene encodes CDR1 LNHNV and CDR2 YYDKDF (reference sequence). This CDR3 spans 15 amino acids. Complete variable domain (other parts from reference TRBV15 and TRBJ2-4): DAMVIQNPRYQVTQFGKPVTLSCSQTLNHNVMYWYQQKSSQAPKLLFHYYDKDFNNEADTPDNFQSRRPNTSFCFLDIRSPGLGDTAMYLCATSRELLQVPIQYFGAGTRLSVL.

This rearrangement joins TRBV4-2 to TRBJ1-1; weak D call: TRBD1 (6 bases). The germline V gene encodes CDR1 LGHNA and CDR2 YNFKEQ. The CDR3 contains 15 residues. Trimming pared 3 bases from V and 4 bases from J, leaving 15 bases between. DNA for the CDR3: TGTGCCAGCAGCCAGAGTACAGGGCCCCCCACTGAAGCTTTCTTT. Translation gives CASSQSTGPPTEAFF.

This CDR3 reads CASSSPGQGVYEQYF. The CDR3 region has the DNA TGTGCCAGCAGCTCCCCGGGACAGGGCGTCTACGAGCAGTACTTC. The V call is TRBV5-5, the J call TRBJ2-7, with 9 positions matching TRBD1. The germline V gene encodes CDR1 SGHKS and CDR2 YYEKEE (reference sequence). The CDR3 runs to 15 residues. Trimming removed 3 bases from V and 3 bases from J; junction bases left unmatched: 7.

This clone was detected only once. The chain combines TRBV6-5 with TRBJ2-7, with 8 positions matching TRBD1. The V and J ends lost 5 bases and 4 bases, in that order; junction bases with no gene match: 10. The CDR3 is 15 amino acids. The germline CDR1 and CDR2 sequences are MNHEY and SVGAGI. The CDR3: CASSPRAGGWYEQYF. DNA of the CDR3: TGTGCCAGCAGTCCCCGCGCAGGGGGCTGGTACGAGCAGTACTTC.